The 22 T cell receptor beta chains below all came from one sample that was sequenced in a study of T-cell reconstitution after alpha-beta-depleted transplantation in children. The authors prepared the TCRbeta library with unique molecular identifiers. TCRdb processed the PCR reads anew with MiXCR; each CDR3 protein has one entry. The repertoire includes 250,000 to 300,000 distinct CDR3 sequences, 11% of them detected once, and around 20% sits in the top ten. The sample was peripheral blood, taken 180 days after TCRalphabeta/CD19-depleted stem cell transplant. The receptors here all came from a male patient aged 2 to 10 who had a stem cell transplant for chronic granulomatous disease, so the T cells may come from the graft donor.

This clonotype has ten or more counts. This chain joins TRBV7-6 and TRBJ2-2; 7 nucleotides align to TRBD2. The V gene's germline CDR1 is SGHVS and CDR2 FNYEAQ. V was clipped by 4 bases and J by 6 bases; unmatched bases: 8. This CDR3 has 15 residues. CDR3 nucleotides: TGTGCCAGCAGCTCCAAATGGCGGGGGTCCGGGGAGCTGTTTTTT. It codes for CASSSKWRGSGELFF.

This clonotype was picked up many times. The chain has TRBV3-1 and TRBJ1-4; D gene unclear. This CDR3 comprises 12 residues. V dropped 2 bases and J dropped 10 bases, with 8 bases sitting between them. Germline CDR1 reads LGHDT; CDR2 reads YNNKEL (reference sequence). CDR3 sequence: CASSQSNGKLFF. As DNA, the CDR3 is TGTGCCAGCAGCCAATCGAACGGAAAACTGTTTTTT.

This clonotype was counted many times. The chain links TRBV4-3 to TRBJ2-3; tentatively, D is TRBD1 or TRBD2 (5 bases each). The CDR3 contains 17 residues. The V end lost 1 base, the J end lost 2 bases, and 16 bases lay between the germline ends. CDR1 LGHNA and CDR2 YSLEER come from the germline V gene. The CDR3 sequence: CASSQGWFEGHTDTQYF. The CDR3, as DNA: TGCGCCAGCAGCCAAGGATGGTTTGAGGGGCACACAGATACGCAGTATTTT.

This clonotype was detected ten times or more. The chain links TRBV12-3 or TRBV12-4 to TRBJ1-2; D is perhaps TRBD1 (5 bases). V lost 3 bases and J 4 bases, leaving 9 bases between the germline ends. The CDR3 spans 13 residues. CDR3 nucleotide sequence: TGTGCCAGCAGTTTTGGGGGGACCTATGGCTACACCTTC. This encodes CASSFGGTYGYTF.

This clonotype has a count of ten or more. The J gene is TRBJ2-7, the V gene TRBV25-1, with 10 bases lining up with TRBD1. The length of the CDR3 is 15 residues. Germline V lookup: CDR1 MGHDK, CDR2 SYGVNS. J lost 6 bases, V lost 5 bases, and 10 bases had no gene match. The CDR3 loop is CASSNRQGARSEQYF. In DNA, the CDR3 is TGTGCCAGCAGTAACAGACAGGGGGCGAGGAGCGAGCAGTACTTC.

This clonotype was observed a handful of times. This chain links TRBV5-1 with TRBJ2-4, with D perhaps matching TRBD1 (6 bases). The CDR3 runs to 14 residues. The V gene's germline CDR1 is SGHRS and CDR2 YFSETQ. Between the trimmed V and J ends, which lost 0 bases and 12 bases, there was a span of 16 bases. For the CDR3, the DNA is TGCGCCAGCAGCTTGGGGGACGAGAGGGGGAATCAGTACTTC. It yields the protein CASSLGDERGNQYF. Supplemented by reference TRBV5-1 and TRBJ2-4, the full variable domain reads KAGVTQTPRYLIKTRGQQVTLSCSPISGHRSVSWYQQTPGQGLQFLFEYFSETQRNKGNFPGRFSGRQFSNSRSEMNVSTLELGDSALYLCASSLGDERGNQYFGAGTRLSVL.

This clonotype was observed a few times. The rearrangement joins TRBV30 to TRBJ1-3, with D possibly being TRBD1 (6 bases). The germline V and J ends were trimmed by 1 base and 10 bases, with 8 bases remaining between them. The CDR3 length is 11 residues. Germline values: CDR1 GTSNPN, CDR2 SVGIG (reference sequence). The chain's CDR3 is CAWSGGGTIYF. DNA for the CDR3: TGTGCCTGGAGTGGAGGGGGAACCATATATTTT.

This chain connects TRBV12-3 or TRBV12-4 to TRBJ2-7; 8 bases fit TRBD2. Germline trimming cut 6 bases from V and 3 bases from J; bases unmatched to any gene: 10. CDR3 size: 15 residues. DNA of the CDR3: TGTGCCAGCAGCCGGGGGGGACCAGCGGGCTACGAGCAGTACTTC. Translating it yields CASSRGGPAGYEQYF.

This clonotype came up many times. This chain links TRBV19 with TRBJ1-5; 7 nucleotides match TRBD1. Germline trimming cut 7 bases from V and 7 bases from J; bases unmatched to any gene: 10. Per the germline V gene, CDR1 is LNHDA and CDR2 is SQIVND (reference sequence). The CDR3 spans 14 residues. The DNA for the CDR3 is TGTGCCAGTACTCAGGGGGTCGACGGACAGCCCCAGCATTTT. Translation: CASTQGVDGQPQHF. The full variable domain, in which reference TRBV19 and TRBJ1-5 provide the parts outside the CDR3, is DGGITQSPKYLFRKEGQNVTLSCEQNLNHDAMYWYRQDPGQGLRLIYYSQIVNDFQKGDIAEGYSVSREKKESFPLTVTSAQKNPTAFYLCASTQGVDGQPQHFGDGTRLSIL.

This clonotype was seen many times. V gene TRBV12-3 or TRBV12-4 combines with J gene TRBJ2-5; D might be TRBD2 (5 bases). Trimming stripped 8 bases from V and 5 bases from J, with 12 bases between. This CDR3 comprises 12 residues. The CDR3 loop reads CASGSRGETQYF. The CDR3 DNA reads as TGTGCCAGCGGGTCCCGAGGGGAGACCCAGTACTTC.

This clonotype was found many times. CDR3 sequence reads: CASGTGGGKNIQYF. The CDR3 DNA is TGTGCCAGCGGGACAGGGGGAGGCAAAAACATTCAGTACTTC. The V and J genes are TRBV12-3 or TRBV12-4 and TRBJ2-4, with 11 bases that match TRBD1. There are 14 residues in the CDR3. The ends lost 8 bases at V and 3 bases at J; junction bases unmatched: 3.

Many counts were recorded for this clonotype. The CDR3 spells CASSLAPPNEQYF. Written as DNA, the CDR3 is TGTGCCAGCAGCTTAGCGCCTCCGAACGAGCAGTACTTC. The genes are TRBV7-6 and TRBJ2-7; D gene uncertain. This CDR3 comprises 13 residues. Trimming shortened V by 0 bases and J by 5 bases, and 8 bases separated the two germline ends. The germline V gene has CDR1 SGHVS and CDR2 FNYEAQ.

As regards this clonotype: A read error may be the cause here, since a much bigger clone is one base away. This chain links TRBV6-5 with TRBJ1-5; D possibly corresponds to TRBD1 (6 bases). Germline V CDR1 and CDR2: MNHEY, SVGAGI. The CDR3 is 15 residues long. The CDR3 DNA follows: TGTGCCAACAGTTCCCCACAGGGAGCAAGTCAGCCCCAGCATTTT. This translates into CANSSPQGASQPQHF.

This clonotype was recorded at least ten times. The chain recombines TRBV3-1 with TRBJ1-5, with 9 bases aligning to TRBD1. Germline CDR1 LGHDT, CDR2 YNNKEL (reference sequence). The CDR3 covers 14 residues. V shed 6 bases and J 5 bases; nucleotides not matched to a gene: 5. In nucleotides, the CDR3 is TGTGCCAGCAGTCAAACAGGGGGCCATCAGCCCCAGCATTTT. Protein: CASSQTGGHQPQHF.

This clonotype was found a few times. The rearrangement joins TRBV5-6 to TRBJ2-7; possibly TRBD2 for D (5 bases). V lost 4 bases and J 4 bases, leaving 18 bases between the germline ends. The germline V gene encodes CDR1 SGHDT and CDR2 YYEEEE. The CDR3 length is 15 residues. The CDR3, as DNA: TGTGCCAGCAGCGAACTGTGGGCAGCGGATTACGAGCAGTACTTC. Protein: CASSELWAADYEQYF.

This clonotype was detected many times. The chain is built from TRBV6-4 and TRBJ2-3; no clear D gene. Germline loops: CDR1 MRHNA, CDR2 SNTAGT. The CDR3 totals 13 residues. V lost 7 bases and J lost 1, with 9 bases in between. DNA of the CDR3: TGTGCCAGCAAGGGTAGGGGCACAGATACGCAGTATTTT. This codes for CASKGRGTDTQYF.

This clonotype was counted many times. The chain uses TRBV3-1 and TRBJ2-1; the match to TRBD2 covers 7 bases. CDR3 length: 17 residues. Trimming at V came to 4 bases and at J to 1 base, leaving 10 bases not matched to a gene. The V gene's germline CDR1 is LGHDT and CDR2 YNNKEL (reference sequence). The CDR3 is CASSPFPGRGSYNEQFF. Written as DNA, the CDR3 is TGTGCCAGCAGCCCCTTCCCAGGGAGGGGTTCCTACAATGAGCAGTTCTTC.

This clonotype has a count of ten or more. The genes are TRBV3-1 and TRBJ2-2; D not certain. Germline-derived CDR1 and CDR2 are LGHDT and YNNKEL (reference sequence). The CDR3 consists of 16 residues. Deletions cut 2 bases from V and 1 base from J, with 11 bases between. In nucleotides, the CDR3 is TGTGCCAGCAGCCAACACACAAATAGGAACACCGGGGAGCTGTTTTTT. Translated, it gives CASSQHTNRNTGELFF. The entire variable domain, with the rest obtained from reference TRBV3-1 and TRBJ2-2, is as follows: DTAVSQTPKYLVTQMGNDKSIKCEQNLGHDTMYWYKQDSKKFLKIMFSYNNKELIINETVPNRFSPKSPDKAHLNLHINSLELGDSAVYFCASSQHTNRNTGELFFGEGSRLTVL.

With respect to this clonotype: This may be a read error, as it is one base from a much larger clone. The V call is TRBV6-1, the J call TRBJ1-5, with D possibly TRBD1 on 5 matching bases. The germline CDR1 and CDR2 sequences are MNHNS and SASEGT. The CDR3 is 15 residues long. The CDR3 DNA sequence: TGTGCCAGCAGACCACTTGGGACGGCAAATCATCCCCAGCATTTT. Translation: CASRPLGTANHPQHF.

This clonotype showed up many times. The V gene is TRBV20-1, the J gene TRBJ2-7, with D perhaps TRBD1 or TRBD2 (5 bases each). Germline V gene sequence: CDR1 DFQATT, CDR2 SNEGSKA (reference sequence). V lost 6 bases, J lost 2 bases, and 11 bases lay in between. The CDR3 contains 12 residues. The CDR3 DNA follows: TGCAGTGCCAAGATGGGACCCTACGAGCAGTACTTC. Amino acid sequence: CSAKMGPYEQYF.

This clonotype occurred a few times. The chain combines TRBV18 with TRBJ1-5; a weak D match, TRBD1 (5 bases). The CDR3 runs 15 residues. Germline assignment: CDR1 KGHSH and CDR2 LQKENI. V lost 1 base and J lost 1, with 8 bases in between. The CDR3 region has the DNA TGTGCCAGCTCACCACAGGGACCCAGCAATCAGCCCCAGCATTTT. It specifies CASSPQGPSNQPQHF.

The sample holds many counts of this clonotype. The chain recombines TRBV18 with TRBJ2-1, with TRBD2 identical over 8 bases. CDR1 and CDR2 (germline): KGHSH, LQKENI. CDR3 size: 15 residues. With 2 bases clipped from V and 2 bases from J, the junction kept 2 bases outside the gene matches. The CDR3 DNA follows: TGTGCCAGCTCACCAGTAGCGGGAACCTACAATGAGCAGTTCTTC. It is translated as CASSPVAGTYNEQFF.